The text below deals with one TCR beta chain. A multiplex PCR was run with 60 Vbeta primers and 13 Jbeta primers. Repertoires were generated with immunoSEQ multiplex PCR, while TCRdb's copy carries only in-frame clones and drops some. The repertoire holds over 100,000 clones, with around 60% as singletons. This entry comes from a study of cytomegalovirus exposure and HLA in healthy donors. CDR3 length equals 16 residues. Germline CDR1 reads MNHEY; CDR2 reads SVGAGI. The trim removed 4 bases at V and 6 bases at J, leaving 7 bases unmatched. This chain links TRBV6-5 with TRBJ2-1; TRBD2 matches at 12 bases. The specimen sequenced was PBMCs. The clonotype originates from a man aged 40-50 years in good health and CMV-seropositive. CDR3 sequence reads: CASSSPSGRAINEQFF. CDR3 sequence (DNA): TGTGCCAGCAGTTCCCCTAGCGGGAGGGCCATCAATGAGCAGTTCTTC.